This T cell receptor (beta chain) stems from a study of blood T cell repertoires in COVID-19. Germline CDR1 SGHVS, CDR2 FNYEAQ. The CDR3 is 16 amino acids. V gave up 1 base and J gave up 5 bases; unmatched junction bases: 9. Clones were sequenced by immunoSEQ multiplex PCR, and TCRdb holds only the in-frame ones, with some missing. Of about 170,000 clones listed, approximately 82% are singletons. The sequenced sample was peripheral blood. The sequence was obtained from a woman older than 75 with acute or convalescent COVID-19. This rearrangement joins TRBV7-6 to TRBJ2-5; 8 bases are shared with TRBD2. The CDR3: CASSLGSAGGSETQYF. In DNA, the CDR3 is TGTGCCAGCAGCTTAGGATCCGCGGGGGGCTCGGAGACCCAGTACTTC.